The present entry profiles one T cell receptor beta chain with its context. This entry comes from a study of blood T cells in healthy people across ages. Study-wide background: About one barcoded TCR beta cDNA was captured per two T cells.

It was with a sample-barcoded 5' primer and a J-beta primer mix that a second PCR of roughly 7 to 12 cycles was run. Via MiXCR, TCRdb re-called the 5' RACE reads, giving one row per CDR3 protein. This table holds fewer than 1,200,000 distinct CDR3 sequences, approximately 25% found once. Per the germline V gene, CDR1 is SEHNR and CDR2 is FQNEAQ (reference sequence). V lost 5 bases to trimming and J lost 0 bases, with 14 bases between them. The CDR3 spans 15 residues. These sequences were also reported in another study, on T cells of mothers and their children. As that report states: Donation involved a few healthy Caucasian mothers and the six children that they had.

V gene TRBV7-9 combines with J gene TRBJ2-7; a possible D gene is TRBD2 (5 bases). The receptor's source is a girl between 2 and 10 years old in good health. The sample was blood. This CDR3 is CASSPGGKSSYEQYF. In DNA, the CDR3 is TGTGCCAGCAGCCCTGGAGGCAAGAGCTCCTACGAGCAGTACTTC.